Below, 19 T cell receptor beta chains from the same sample are listed, as sequenced in a study of T cells after yellow fever vaccination. TCRdb re-called the 5' RACE reads with MiXCR, one entry per CDR3 protein. This sample has hundreds of thousands of distinct CDR3 sequences, with about 12% found just once. The material sequenced was PBMCs, taken on the day of the yellow fever booster vaccination. These receptors all stem from a man aged 25 to 45 who received the YFV17D yellow fever vaccine.

The chain combines TRBV7-9 with TRBJ2-3; 9 bases fit TRBD2. This CDR3 comprises 15 residues. V gave up 3 bases and J gave up 4 bases; unmatched junction bases: 5. The germline V gene encodes CDR1 SEHNR and CDR2 FQNEAQ (reference sequence). This CDR3 reads CASSFRLAGSDTQYF. The CDR3 coding sequence is TGTGCCAGCAGCTTTCGGCTAGCGGGATCAGATACGCAGTATTTT. Combining the CDR3 with reference TRBV7-9 and TRBJ2-3 gives the whole variable domain DTGVSQNPRHKITKRGQNVTFRCDPISEHNRLYWYRQTLGQGPEFLTYFQNEAQLEKSRLLSDRFSAERPKGSFSTLEIQRTEQGDSAMYLCASSFRLAGSDTQYFGPGTRLTVL.

The J gene is TRBJ2-3, the V gene TRBV14; the D gene could be TRBD1 or TRBD2 (5 bases each). This CDR3 has 15 residues. Deletions cut 4 bases from V and 6 bases from J, with 17 bases between. The V gene's germline CDR1 is SGHDN and CDR2 FVKESK. CDR3 nucleotide sequence: TGTGCCAGCAGCCGAGGGGCGCGGTCGTTGGATACGCAGTATTTT. Translating it yields CASSRGARSLDTQYF.

This clonotype was seen only a few times. The genes are TRBV30 and TRBJ2-7; D might be TRBD2 (6 bases). CDR1 GTSNPN and CDR2 SVGIG come from the germline V gene (reference sequence). The CDR3 contains 14 residues. The V gene lost 0 bases and the J gene lost 4 bases, with 13 bases spanning the gap. CDR3 DNA: TGTGCCTGGAGTGTAGGGGACTCAACTTACGAGCAGTACTTC. Protein sequence: CAWSVGDSTYEQYF. The variable domain in full, with the rest retrieved from reference TRBV30 and TRBJ2-7, is SQTIHQWPATLVQPVGSPLSLECTVEGTSNPNLYWYRQAAGRGLQLLFYSVGIGQISSEVPQNLSASRPQDRQFILSSKKLLLSDSGFYLCAWSVGDSTYEQYFGPGTRLTVT.

This clonotype was counted a few times. This rearrangement joins TRBV5-6 to TRBJ1-2; TRBD1 matches at 8 bases. Germline V gene lookup returns CDR1 SGHDT and CDR2 YYEEEE. The J segment lost 7 bases and the V segment lost 4 bases, leaving 9 bases of the junction unmatched. This CDR3 has 14 residues. CDR3 region: CASSAGQGMGGYTF. In DNA, the CDR3 is TGTGCCAGCAGCGCCGGACAGGGAATGGGTGGCTACACCTTC.

The chain recombines TRBV5-1 with TRBJ2-5; 7 bases are shared with TRBD1. Germline V gene sequence: CDR1 SGHRS, CDR2 YFSETQ. The length of the CDR3 is 15 residues. V was pared by 0 bases and J by 4 bases, with 6 bases of the junction left unmatched. CDR3 DNA sequence: TGCGCCAGCAGCTTGGCCGAAAGGGGGCTAGAGACCCAGTACTTC. It encodes CASSLAERGLETQYF.

This clonotype showed up just a few times. The rearrangement joins TRBV7-2 to TRBJ2-4; perhaps TRBD2 as D (5 bases). The CDR3 extends over 15 amino acids. Germline V gene lookup returns CDR1 SGHTA and CDR2 FQGNSA. V was pared by 6 bases and J by 1 base, with 13 bases between. CDR3 sequence: CASRPPTGAKNIQYF. The CDR3 DNA reads TGTGCCAGCAGACCACCGACGGGGGCCAAAAACATTCAGTACTTC.

The rearrangement uses TRBV30 and TRBJ1-3, with no clear D. The CDR3 length is 12 residues. CDR1 GTSNPN and CDR2 SVGIG come from the germline V gene (reference sequence). V lost 0 bases and J lost 9, with 9 bases in between. DNA for the CDR3: TGTGCCTGGAGTGTATCGGGTACCACCATATATTTT. Protein sequence: CAWSVSGTTIYF. Supplemented by reference TRBV30 and TRBJ1-3, the full variable domain reads SQTIHQWPATLVQPVGSPLSLECTVEGTSNPNLYWYRQAAGRGLQLLFYSVGIGQISSEVPQNLSASRPQDRQFILSSKKLLLSDSGFYLCAWSVSGTTIYFGEGSWLTVV.

The chain combines TRBV7-2 with TRBJ2-1, with no clear D. The CDR3 extends over 14 amino acids. The ends were cut back, 5 bases at V and 3 bases at J, with 11 bases in the middle. The germline CDR1 and CDR2 sequences are SGHTA and FQGNSA. The DNA for the CDR3 is TGTGCCAGCAGCCCCGAGCAGATCTACAATGAGCAGTTCTTC. Its translation is CASSPEQIYNEQFF.

The chain uses TRBV12-3 or TRBV12-4 and TRBJ2-1, with 10 bases fitting TRBD2. The CDR3 has 18 amino acids. The CDR3 sequence: CTCSLGTSVMGSYNEQFF. In nucleotides, the CDR3 is TGTACCTGCAGTTTGGGGACTAGCGTTATGGGATCCTACAATGAGCAGTTCTTC.

V is TRBV5-1 and J is TRBJ1-6; 9 bases agree with TRBD1. The CDR3 loop spans 15 amino acids. Germline V CDR1 and CDR2: SGHRS, YFSETQ. With 4 bases clipped from V and 7 bases from J, the junction kept 6 bases outside the gene matches. The DNA for the CDR3 is TGCGCCAGCAGCGTCAGGACAGGGGAAAATTCACCCCTCCACTTT. Its protein is CASSVRTGENSPLHF.

This clonotype has a handful of counts. This chain joins TRBV4-1 and TRBJ2-3; D is undetermined. CDR3 size: 14 residues. Per germline, CDR1 MGHRA and CDR2 YSYEKL. V lost 1 base to trimming and J lost 7 bases, with 12 bases between them. The CDR3, as DNA: TGCGCCAGCAGCCAAGTAGTCGAACCGCATACGCAGTATTTT. Translated, it gives CASSQVVEPHTQYF.

The table lists this clonotype with many counts. V is TRBV7-2 and J is TRBJ2-7, with TRBD2 identical over 9 bases. The CDR3 is 14 residues long. Germline V gives CDR1 SGHTA, CDR2 FQGNSA. V lost 5 bases, J lost 3 bases, and 5 bases stayed unmatched. The DNA for the CDR3 is TGTGCCAGCAGCCCGGGACTAGCAAACTACGAGCAGTACTTC. It codes for CASSPGLANYEQYF. Together with reference TRBV7-2 and TRBJ2-7, the CDR3 gives the full variable domain: GAGVSQSPSNKVTEKGKDVELRCDPISGHTALYWYRQSLGQGLEFLIYFQGNSAPDKSGLPSDRFSAERTGGSVSTLTIQRTQQEDSAVYLCASSPGLANYEQYFGPGTRLTVT.

This clonotype was detected many times. The gene calls are TRBV20-1 and TRBJ1-5; possibly TRBD1 for D (5 bases). Per germline, CDR1 DFQATT and CDR2 SNEGSKA (reference sequence). CDR3 length: 13 amino acids. Trimming left V 0 bases short and J 5 bases short, with 8 bases between. CDR3 region: CSARDPRDQPQHF. CDR3 in DNA: TGCAGTGCTAGAGATCCCAGGGATCAGCCCCAGCATTTT.

This clonotype has more than one count but fewer than ten. This rearrangement joins TRBV5-4 to TRBJ2-1; TRBD2 matches 10 bases. Per germline, CDR1 SGHNT and CDR2 YYREEE (reference sequence). The CDR3 contains 15 residues. V lost 3 bases, J lost 7 bases, and 7 bases stayed unmatched. The chain's CDR3 is CASSSGTSVGNEQFF. The CDR3 DNA is TGTGCCAGCAGCTCAGGGACTAGCGTCGGGAATGAGCAGTTCTTC.

J is TRBJ2-5 and V is TRBV6-5, with D hard to call. V was trimmed by 2 bases and J by 4 bases, leaving 8 bases between them. CDR1 and CDR2 from the germline V gene are MNHEY and SVGAGI. CDR3 length: 13 residues. This CDR3 reads CASSYGRLETQYF. CDR3 bases: TGTGCCAGCAGTTACGGTCGGTTAGAGACCCAGTACTTC.

In its sample, this clonotype was seen a few times. The chain employs TRBV15 and TRBJ2-7; a possible D gene is TRBD1 (6 bases). There are 18 residues in the CDR3. With 0 bases removed from V and 2 bases from J, the gap between germline ends came to 20 bases. CDR1 LNHNV and CDR2 YYDKDF come from the germline V gene (reference sequence). CDR3 sequence reads: CATSRDLITGSLPYEQYF. The CDR3 coding sequence is TGTGCCACCAGCAGAGACCTTATCACAGGGTCTCTACCCTACGAGCAGTACTTC.

The table lists this clonotype with a few counts. CDR3 sequence (DNA): TGTGCCAGCAGCTTAGAGGTGGGGGTCTCTGGGGCCAACGTCCTGACTTTC. Its protein is CASSLEVGVSGANVLTF. This chain links TRBV7-9 with TRBJ2-6; either TRBD1 or TRBD2 may fit D (5 bases each). Germline lookup yields CDR1 SEHNR and CDR2 FQNEAQ (reference sequence). This CDR3 has 17 residues. Deletions cut 1 base from V and 0 bases from J, with 10 bases between.

This clonotype was found many times. The V and J genes are TRBV7-8 and TRBJ2-7; D remains ambiguous. CDR3 size: 12 residues. The V end lost 5 bases, the J end lost 5 bases, and 10 bases lay between the germline ends. CDR1 SGHVS and CDR2 FQNEAQ come from the germline V gene. CDR3 in amino acids: CASSPPVDEQYF. CDR3 DNA sequence: TGTGCCAGCAGCCCACCGGTCGACGAGCAGTACTTC. Drawing the rest from reference TRBV7-8 and TRBJ2-7, the complete variable domain is GAGVSQSPRYKVAKRGQDVALRCDPISGHVSLFWYQQALGQGPEFLTYFQNEAQLDKSGLPSDRFFAERPEGSVSTLKIQRTQQEDSAVYLCASSPPVDEQYFGPGTRLTVT.

This chain joins TRBV20-1 and TRBJ2-2; D gene uncertain. The CDR3 is 15 residues long. Trimming stripped 7 bases from V and 0 bases from J, with 15 bases between. Germline V gives CDR1 DFQATT, CDR2 SNEGSKA (reference sequence). The CDR3 reads CSDIITTTNTGELFF. As DNA, the CDR3 is TGCAGTGATATTATCACCACAACGAACACCGGGGAGCTGTTTTTT.